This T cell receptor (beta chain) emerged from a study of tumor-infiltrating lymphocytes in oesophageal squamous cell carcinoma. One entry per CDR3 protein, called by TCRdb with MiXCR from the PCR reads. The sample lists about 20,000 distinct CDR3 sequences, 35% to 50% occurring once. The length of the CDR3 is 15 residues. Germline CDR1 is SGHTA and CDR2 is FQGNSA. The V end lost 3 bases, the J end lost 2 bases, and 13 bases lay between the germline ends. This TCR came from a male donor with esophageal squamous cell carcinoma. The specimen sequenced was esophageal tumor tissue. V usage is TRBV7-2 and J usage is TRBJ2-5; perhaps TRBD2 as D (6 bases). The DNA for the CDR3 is TGTGCCAGCAGCTTCTCGGCCGGGAGTCAAGAGACCCAGTACTTC. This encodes CASSFSAGSQETQYF.